This passage covers 18 T cell receptor beta chains from one sample sequenced in a study of T cells in localized non-small cell lung cancer. The data were produced by immunoSEQ multiplex PCR, yet TCRdb's version contains in-frame clones alone and is incomplete. The sample records about 35,000 clones, roughly 90% being singletons. Here the sequenced sample was peripheral blood mononuclear cells, taken before any cancer treatment. All receptors derive from an older female donor with stage II lung adenocarcinoma.

The chain recombines TRBV6-5 with TRBJ2-5; 10 positions match TRBD2. Looked up from germline, CDR1 is MNHEY and CDR2 is SVGAGI. CDR3 length equals 15 residues. J was trimmed by 5 bases and V by 7 bases; bases with no gene match: 10. The CDR3 protein is CASTISSGGRETQYF. The CDR3 DNA is TGTGCCAGCACCATTTCTAGCGGGGGTAGGGAGACCCAGTACTTC.

The V gene is TRBV5-1, the J gene TRBJ2-5; 8 bases are a match to TRBD2. Germline trimming cut 0 bases from V and 2 bases from J; bases unmatched to any gene: 9. Per germline, CDR1 SGHRS and CDR2 YFSETQ. The CDR3 is made up of 17 amino acids. CDR3 residues: CASSLVPPTSVQETQYF. In DNA, the CDR3 is TGCGCCAGCAGCTTGGTTCCTCCGACTAGCGTTCAAGAGACCCAGTACTTC.

With respect to this clone: At one end the junction does not follow the germline gene, possibly because of a read error. V usage is TRBV9 and J usage is TRBJ2-7, with D perhaps matching TRBD1 (6 bases). The CDR3 runs to 13 residues. Germline-derived CDR1 and CDR2 are SGDLS and YYNGEE. The CDR3 loop reads CASSSGDTQTKHF. CDR3 nucleotide sequence: TGTGCCAGCAGTTCCGGGGACACCCAGACGAAGCACTTC.

This rearrangement joins TRBV10-3 to TRBJ1-5; D is unresolved. Germline assignment: CDR1 ENHRY and CDR2 SYGVKD. The length of the CDR3 is 13 residues. Trimming pared 2 bases from V and 4 bases from J, leaving 6 bases between. The CDR3 protein is CAISEAGNQPQHF. CDR3 nucleotides: TGTGCCATCAGTGAGGCGGGAAATCAGCCCCAGCATTTT.

The chain uses TRBV9 and TRBJ2-7; D gene uncertain. CDR3 length: 15 amino acids. CDR1 SGDLS and CDR2 YYNGEE come from the germline V gene. Deletions cut 0 bases from V and 2 bases from J, with 12 bases between. This CDR3 reads CASSVGATSPYEQYF. The DNA for the CDR3 is TGTGCCAGCAGCGTAGGGGCCACCTCACCCTACGAGCAGTACTTC.

The J gene is TRBJ2-1, the V gene TRBV2, with 7 bases matching TRBD1. The trim removed 5 bases at V and 9 bases at J, leaving 10 bases unmatched. This CDR3 has 14 residues. Germline CDR1 and CDR2: SNHLY and FYNNEI. CDR3 in DNA: TGTGCCAGCAGTAAGAGACAGGGTACCGGTGAGCAGTTCTTC. Its protein product is CASSKRQGTGEQFF. The full variable domain, in which reference TRBV2 and TRBJ2-1 provide the parts outside the CDR3, is EPEVTQTPSHQVTQMGQEVILRCVPISNHLYFYWYRQILGQKVEFLVSFYNNEISEKSEIFDDQFSVERPDGSNFTLKIRSTKLEDSAMYFCASSKRQGTGEQFFGPGTRLTVL.

This clone was observed a handful of times. This chain connects TRBV4-3 to TRBJ2-7; D gene uncertain. The length of the CDR3 is 14 residues. Trimming pared 0 bases from V and 3 bases from J, leaving 9 bases between. Germline CDR1 and CDR2: LGHNA and YSLEER. The CDR3 nucleotides are TGCGCCAGCAGCCAAGATTTTGGGAACTACGAGCAGTACTTC. Protein sequence: CASSQDFGNYEQYF.

This CDR3 reads CSVEGTANRQYF. As DNA, the CDR3 is TGCAGCGTTGAAGGGACTGCGAACCGCCAGTACTTC. The J gene is TRBJ2-7, the V gene TRBV29-1; D is possibly TRBD2 (5 bases). The germline V and J ends were trimmed by 1 base and 10 bases, with 14 bases remaining between them. The CDR3 has 12 residues. Germline V gene sequence: CDR1 SQVTM, CDR2 ANQGSEA.

The genes are TRBV5-6 and TRBJ2-1; perhaps D is TRBD1 or TRBD2 (6 bases each). Germline CDR1 is SGHDT and CDR2 is YYEEEE. The V end was cut by 2 bases, the J end by 5 bases, with 17 bases between. The CDR3 is 16 residues long. CDR3 sequence: CASSFGGPFRNNEQFF. Written as DNA, the CDR3 is TGTGCCAGCAGCTTTGGGGGGCCCTTCAGGAACAATGAGCAGTTCTTC.

The chain employs TRBV10-1 and TRBJ2-3, with TRBD2 matching 11 bases. V gave up 2 bases and J gave up 4 bases; unmatched junction bases: 2. CDR1 and CDR2 (germline): WNHNN, SYGVQD (reference sequence). The CDR3 consists of 15 residues. As DNA, the CDR3 is TGCGCCAGCAGTGAGCTAGCGGGAGGATCAGATACGCAGTATTTT. It translates to CASSELAGGSDTQYF.

The chain joins TRBV9 to TRBJ1-3, with D possibly matching TRBD1 (6 bases). The germline V and J ends were trimmed by 3 bases and 4 bases, with 14 bases remaining between them. Germline values: CDR1 SGDLS, CDR2 YYNGEE. The CDR3 length is 15 residues. This CDR3 is CASSEAGVSGNTIYF. The CDR3 DNA reads TGTGCCAGCAGCGAAGCAGGGGTTTCGGGAAACACCATATATTTT.

This chain connects TRBV20-1 to TRBJ2-5; D might be TRBD2 (6 bases). Trimming removed 4 bases from V and 7 bases from J, with 10 bases in between. This CDR3 is built from 11 residues. CDR1 is DFQATT and CDR2 is SNEGSKA in the germline V gene (reference sequence). CDR3 nucleotide sequence: TGCAGTGCTAAAGGCGGGGTGACCCAGTACTTC. It codes for CSAKGGVTQYF.

This sequence joins TRBV7-2 and TRBJ2-7; 9 positions match TRBD1. The germline V gene has CDR1 SGHTA and CDR2 FQGNSA. The junction had 6 bases not matched to a gene; V was cut back by 0 bases and J by 6 bases. The CDR3 is 15 amino acids. The CDR3 region has the DNA TGTGCCAGCAGCTTAGCCCCGGGACAGGGTTCCGAGCAGTACTTC. Amino acids: CASSLAPGQGSEQYF.

The chain uses TRBV4-1 and TRBJ1-6; 11 bases are a match to TRBD1. V lost 4 bases to trimming and J lost 5 bases; unmatched junction nucleotides: 10. Per germline, CDR1 MGHRA and CDR2 YSYEKL. This CDR3 comprises 18 residues. The CDR3 coding sequence is TGCGCCAGCAGCCTCCGAACCGGGACAGGGGGGAATAATTCACCCCTCCACTTT. Its protein is CASSLRTGTGGNNSPLHF.

The chain carries TRBV11-2 and TRBJ1-5; D is ambiguous. V dropped 5 bases and J dropped 4 bases, with 9 bases sitting between them. The germline V gene has CDR1 SGHAT and CDR2 FQNNGV. The CDR3 spans 13 residues. DNA for the CDR3: TGTGCCAGCAGCAGGACTGCTAATCAGCCCCAGCATTTT. Its protein product is CASSRTANQPQHF.

V is TRBV5-1 and J is TRBJ1-1, with a weak D call TRBD1 (6 bases). The length of the CDR3 is 15 residues. The germline CDR1 and CDR2 sequences are SGHRS and YFSETQ. Between the trimmed V and J ends, which lost 0 bases and 4 bases, there was a span of 13 bases. CDR3 loop: CASSLAAGEGTEAFF. The CDR3 bases are TGCGCCAGCAGCTTGGCGGCAGGGGAGGGCACTGAAGCTTTCTTT.

This rearrangement joins TRBV19 to TRBJ1-2; TRBD1 agrees at 7 bases. This CDR3 region has 15 residues. CDR1 is LNHDA and CDR2 is SQIVND in the germline V gene (reference sequence). V lost 0 bases and J lost 4; bases outside the gene matches: 5. In nucleotides, the CDR3 is TGTGCCAGTAGTATAGATGTAGGACAGGCCTATGGCTACACCTTC. It encodes CASSIDVGQAYGYTF.

The sample holds one count of this clone. J is TRBJ2-5 and V is TRBV5-1, with 13 positions matching TRBD2. V was pared by 3 bases and J by 4 bases, with 0 bases of the junction left unmatched. In germline, CDR1 is SGHRS, CDR2 YFSETQ. CDR3 size: 14 residues. DNA of the CDR3: TGCGCCAGCAGCTGGACTAGCGGGGGAGAGACCCAGTACTTC. This codes for CASSWTSGGETQYF.